This entry is about one T cell receptor (beta chain). This specimen comes from a study of T cell changes during pregnancy in multiple sclerosis. V lost 5 bases, J lost 2 bases, and 15 bases lay in between. The CDR3 length is 15 residues. Germline assignment: CDR1 LNHDA and CDR2 SQIVND (reference sequence). Clones were sequenced by immunoSEQ multiplex PCR, and TCRdb holds only the in-frame ones, with some missing. The sample shows around 70,000 clones, 80% to 95% of them seen only once. The specimen was peripheral blood, collected in the second trimester of pregnancy. The chain links TRBV19 to TRBJ1-2, with D possibly matching TRBD1 (5 bases). The origin of this receptor is a female donor with multiple sclerosis, enrolled in a pregnancy study. The CDR3 reads CASSQWGGRNYGYTF. The CDR3 nucleotides read TGTGCCAGTAGTCAATGGGGGGGACGAAACTATGGCTACACCTTC.